The entry below describes one T cell receptor beta chain. Produced via immunoSEQ multiplex PCR; TCRdb's table is partial and in-frame only. Of some 74,000 clones listed, about 88% are singletons. The data derive from a study of OX40 agonist ivuxolimab in advanced cancers. The ends were cut back, 0 bases at V and 0 bases at J, with 11 bases in the middle. The CDR3 length is 16 residues. Germline V gives CDR1 SGHNT, CDR2 YYREEE (reference sequence). The source is an adult with an advanced solid tumor such as melanoma, head and neck, liver or kidney cancer. The chain couples TRBV5-4 to TRBJ2-3; TRBD2 might be the D (6 bases). The sequenced sample was CD4+ or CD8+ T cells sorted from blood, obtained in a trial of the OX40 agonist ivuxolimab. The CDR3, as DNA: TGTGCCAGCAGCTTGGGGGTAGCGGCTAGCACAGATACGCAGTATTTT. It translates to CASSLGVAASTDTQYF.